Following are 27 T cell receptor beta chains from one sample sequenced in a study of cytomegalovirus exposure and HLA in healthy donors. With 60 Vbeta and 13 Jbeta primers, the PCR was carried out. TCRdb's copy holds only in-frame clones and misses some; the assay was immunoSEQ multiplex PCR. The sample contains roughly 120,000 clones, more than 60% of which appear only once. The sequenced material came from PBMCs. The receptors shown here come from a middle-aged woman in good health and CMV-seropositive.

This clone was detected only a few times. The chain carries TRBV4-3 and TRBJ2-2; D remains unclear. CDR1 LGHNA and CDR2 YSLEER come from the germline V gene. Trimming took off 0 bases at V and 3 bases at J, with 8 bases between the two ends. This CDR3 is 15 amino acids long. CDR3: CASSQDLVDTGELFF. The CDR3 nucleotides read TGCGCCAGCAGCCAAGACCTCGTAGACACCGGGGAGCTGTTTTTT.

V usage is TRBV5-1 and J usage is TRBJ1-4; 7 nucleotides line up with TRBD1. The V and J ends lost 4 bases and 4 bases, in that order; junction bases with no gene match: 7. The germline CDR1 and CDR2 sequences are SGHRS and YFSETQ. The CDR3 contains 15 residues. The CDR3 reads CASSRRQGSNEKLFF. Written as DNA, the CDR3 is TGCGCCAGCAGCCGCCGACAGGGAAGTAATGAAAAACTGTTTTTT.

The chain links TRBV6-5 to TRBJ2-7; tentatively, D is TRBD1 (6 bases). This CDR3 has 14 amino acids. Trimming took off 6 bases at V and 3 bases at J, with 15 bases between the two ends. CDR1 and CDR2 (germline): MNHEY, SVGAGI. CDR3 sequence (DNA): TGTGCCAGCAGCCACAGTAAAGGGGGCTACGAGCAGTACTTC. Amino acid sequence: CASSHSKGGYEQYF.

The chain joins TRBV28 to TRBJ1-1, with a tentative D call TRBD1 (5 bases). Trimming left V 3 bases short and J 0 bases short, with 11 bases between. Germline CDR1 is MDHEN and CDR2 is SYDVKM. The CDR3 totals 15 residues. The CDR3 region has the DNA TGTGCCAGCAGTTTGGCGGGGCCTATGAACACTGAAGCTTTCTTT. Its protein product is CASSLAGPMNTEAFF.

The gene calls are TRBV7-2 and TRBJ2-7; 13 bases agree with TRBD2. Germline V CDR1 and CDR2: SGHTA, FQGNSA. This CDR3 spans 17 amino acids. The V and J ends lost 1 base and 2 bases, in that order; junction bases with no gene match: 5. CDR3 residues: CASSLGGLAGNPYEQYF. The CDR3 nucleotides are TGTGCCAGCAGCTTAGGGGGACTAGCGGGAAATCCCTACGAGCAGTACTTC.

This chain connects TRBV2 to TRBJ2-1, with D tentatively TRBD1 (5 bases). Germline V gene sequence: CDR1 SNHLY, CDR2 FYNNEI. This CDR3 region has 15 residues. The V end lost 5 bases, the J end lost 6 bases, and 17 bases lay between the germline ends. The CDR3, as DNA: TGTGCCAGCAGTCCCCGGCAGGGTCGTTTCAATGAGCAGTTCTTC. It is translated as CASSPRQGRFNEQFF.

This chain connects TRBV18 to TRBJ1-2, with 9 nucleotides matching TRBD1. The CDR3 sequence is 16 residues long. With 4 bases clipped from V and 0 bases from J, the junction kept 6 bases outside the gene matches. Germline V gene lookup returns CDR1 KGHSH and CDR2 LQKENI. CDR3 sequence (DNA): TGTGCCAGCTCACAGAGGACAGGGGAGACTAACTATGGCTACACCTTC. Its protein is CASSQRTGETNYGYTF.

V gene TRBV5-1 combines with J gene TRBJ2-5, with TRBD2 matching over 15 bases. CDR1 is SGHRS and CDR2 is YFSETQ in the germline V gene. The CDR3 runs 17 residues. V shed 3 bases and J 5 bases; nucleotides not matched to a gene: 8. The CDR3 here is CASSSGIGTSGRETQYF. In DNA form, the CDR3 reads TGCGCCAGCAGCTCGGGTATAGGGACTAGCGGGAGGGAGACCCAGTACTTC.

The J gene is TRBJ2-3, the V gene TRBV6-1; 10 bases match TRBD2. Germline CDR1 is MNHNS and CDR2 is SASEGT. The CDR3 is 16 amino acids. The junction had 7 bases not matched to a gene; V was cut back by 4 bases and J by 3 bases. The CDR3 sequence is CASSVHPSGSTDTQYF. The CDR3 DNA is TGTGCCAGCAGTGTACACCCTAGCGGGAGTACAGATACGCAGTATTTT.

In this sample, this clone turned up once. For the CDR3, the DNA is TGTGCCAGCAGCTTGACAGAGACCTACGAGCAGTACTTC. Encoded protein: CASSLTETYEQYF. The rearrangement links TRBV7-9 to TRBJ2-7; tentative D call: TRBD1 (5 bases). V dropped 3 bases and J dropped 2 bases, with 8 bases sitting between them. CDR3 size: 13 residues. Germline lookup yields CDR1 SEHNR and CDR2 FQNEAQ (reference sequence).

The genes are TRBV27 and TRBJ2-7; TRBD1 aligns across 8 bases. Germline CDR1 MNHEY, CDR2 SMNVEV (reference sequence). The J segment lost 0 bases and the V segment lost 6 bases, leaving 16 bases of the junction unmatched. The CDR3 covers 18 residues. The CDR3 DNA reads as TGTGCCAGCAGCCTGGGACGACAGGGGACGGCAAGCTCCTACGAGCAGTACTTC. It yields the protein CASSLGRQGTASSYEQYF.

The chain carries TRBV7-2 and TRBJ2-5; possible D gene TRBD2, 7 bases. With 4 bases removed from V and 9 bases from J, the gap between germline ends came to 24 bases. From germline, CDR1 is SGHTA and CDR2 FQGNSA. The length of the CDR3 is 16 residues. The CDR3 spells CASSSLGGAGRLAQYF. The CDR3 bases are TGTGCCAGCAGCTCCCTAGGGGGAGCGGGAAGATTGGCCCAGTACTTC. Using reference TRBV7-2 and TRBJ2-5 for the parts outside the CDR3, the full variable domain is GAGVSQSPSNKVTEKGKDVELRCDPISGHTALYWYRQSLGQGLEFLIYFQGNSAPDKSGLPSDRFSAERTGGSVSTLTIQRTQQEDSAVYLCASSSLGGAGRLAQYFGPGTRLLVL.

V and J are TRBV7-2 and TRBJ2-7; D is unclear. Germline V gene lookup returns CDR1 SGHTA and CDR2 FQGNSA. Trimming cost V 3 bases and J 0 bases, with 6 bases left between them. This CDR3 region has 13 residues. The CDR3 loop reads CASSFPSSYEQYF. As DNA, the CDR3 is TGTGCCAGCAGCTTCCCTAGCTCCTACGAGCAGTACTTC.

This clone was seen just once. The chain carries TRBV19 and TRBJ2-3; 11 nucleotides align to TRBD1. V trimming: 7 bases; J trimming: 3 bases; junction bases outside the gene matches: 3. The CDR3 covers 14 residues. From germline, CDR1 is LNHDA and CDR2 SQIVND (reference sequence). In DNA, the CDR3 is TGTGCCAGTACTGGGACAGGGGGTACAGATACGCAGTATTTT. It specifies CASTGTGGTDTQYF. The entire variable domain, with the rest obtained from reference TRBV19 and TRBJ2-3, is as follows: DGGITQSPKYLFRKEGQNVTLSCEQNLNHDAMYWYRQDPGQGLRLIYYSQIVNDFQKGDIAEGYSVSREKKESFPLTVTSAQKNPTAFYLCASTGTGGTDTQYFGPGTRLTVL.

This clone has only a few counts. This chain joins TRBV27 and TRBJ2-7; the match to TRBD2 covers 9 bases. The CDR3 is 15 amino acids. Germline CDR1 MNHEY, CDR2 SMNVEV (reference sequence). The trim removed 5 bases at V and 2 bases at J, leaving 7 bases unmatched. In DNA, the CDR3 is TGTGCCAGCAGTCCCCGGACTAGCGCTGCCTACGAGCAGTACTTC. Encoded protein: CASSPRTSAAYEQYF.

This sequence joins TRBV5-1 and TRBJ1-2; 9 nucleotides match TRBD1. V dropped 0 bases and J dropped 7; count of bases not matched to a gene: 7. Germline CDR1 SGHRS, CDR2 YFSETQ. The CDR3 covers 15 residues. The chain's CDR3 is CASSLEGDRVSGYTF. CDR3 in DNA: TGCGCCAGCAGCTTGGAAGGGGACAGGGTGAGTGGCTACACCTTC.

The DNA for the CDR3 is TGTGCCAGCCGCACGACAGGGGGCGGAAGCTCCTACGAGCAGTACTTC. Protein sequence: CASRTTGGGSSYEQYF. This rearrangement joins TRBV27 to TRBJ2-7; 10 bases match TRBD1. The CDR3 is 16 amino acids. Germline CDR1 and CDR2: MNHEY and SMNVEV (reference sequence). Trimming at V came to 8 bases and at J to 0 bases, leaving 10 bases not matched to a gene.

The chain is built from TRBV6-1 and TRBJ2-1; 11 bases line up with TRBD1. The CDR3 contains 14 residues. Germline CDR1 reads MNHNS; CDR2 reads SASEGT. V gave up 8 bases and J gave up 9 bases; unmatched junction bases: 9. The CDR3: CASPRDRGSVEQFF. The DNA for the CDR3 is TGTGCCAGCCCCCGGGACAGGGGGTCGGTTGAGCAGTTCTTC.

This clone appeared a few times. The chain employs TRBV2 and TRBJ2-7; D possibly corresponds to TRBD1 (5 bases). CDR1 SNHLY and CDR2 FYNNEI come from the germline V gene. Trimming took off 2 bases at V and 2 bases at J, with 10 bases between the two ends. This CDR3 has 14 residues. The CDR3 region is CASSEPRQTYEQYF. The CDR3, as DNA: TGTGCCAGCAGTGAACCGAGACAGACCTACGAGCAGTACTTC. The full variable domain, rest sourced from reference TRBV2 and TRBJ2-7, is EPEVTQTPSHQVTQMGQEVILRCVPISNHLYFYWYRQILGQKVEFLVSFYNNEISEKSEIFDDQFSVERPDGSNFTLKIRSTKLEDSAMYFCASSEPRQTYEQYFGPGTRLTVT.

The rearrangement links TRBV18 to TRBJ2-3; D ambiguous. Germline assignment: CDR1 KGHSH and CDR2 LQKENI. The CDR3 sequence is 15 residues long. Trimming left V 5 bases short and J 4 bases short, with 16 bases between. CDR3: CASSYKSEVSDTQYF. In nucleotides, the CDR3 is TGTGCCAGCTCATATAAGTCAGAAGTATCAGATACGCAGTATTTT.

The chain links TRBV29-1 to TRBJ1-4; 9 nucleotides line up with TRBD1. J lost 3 bases, V lost 7 bases, and 0 bases had no gene match. Per the germline V gene, CDR1 is SQVTM and CDR2 is ANQGSEA. The CDR3 runs 12 residues. The CDR3 region has the DNA TGCAGCGGACAGGGGGCTAATGAAAAACTGTTTTTT. Translation gives CSGQGANEKLFF.

The DNA for the CDR3 is TGTGCCAGCAGCACATCCCCGGATACGCAGTATTTT. It codes for CASSTSPDTQYF. This chain uses TRBV11-2 with TRBJ2-3; unclear D gene. The germline CDR1 and CDR2 sequences are SGHAT and FQNNGV. Trimming took 5 bases from V and 6 from J, leaving 9 bases between them. This CDR3 contains 12 residues.

J is TRBJ1-2 and V is TRBV19, with unresolved D. The CDR3 has 14 amino acids. The germline V and J ends were trimmed by 7 bases and 1 base, with 13 bases remaining between them. From germline, CDR1 is LNHDA and CDR2 SQIVND (reference sequence). Written as DNA, the CDR3 is TGTGCCAGTAATCAAGGCGGAATTAACTATGGCTACACCTTC. Protein: CASNQGGINYGYTF.

This chain links TRBV27 with TRBJ1-5; 10 bases align to TRBD1. Trimming cost V 5 bases and J 4 bases; bases outside gene matches: 8. From germline, CDR1 is MNHEY and CDR2 SMNVEV (reference sequence). The CDR3 has 16 amino acids. The DNA for the CDR3 is TGTGCCAGCAGTAGACAGGGGGCGAATTGGAATCAGCCCCAGCATTTT. Protein sequence: CASSRQGANWNQPQHF.

V is TRBV5-5 and J is TRBJ2-5, with TRBD2 identical over 14 bases. CDR3 size: 15 residues. Trimming took 0 bases from V and 5 from J; bases not matched to a gene: 0. Germline lookup yields CDR1 SGHKS and CDR2 YYEKEE (reference sequence). The CDR3 DNA reads TGTGCCAGCAGCTTGGGACTAGCGGGGGGGGAGACCCAGTACTTC. Translation gives CASSLGLAGGETQYF.

The chain is built from TRBV4-1 and TRBJ2-6; maybe TRBD2 (6 bases). The CDR3 totals 17 residues. Trimming removed 8 bases from V and 1 base from J, with 18 bases in between. Germline V gene sequence: CDR1 MGHRA, CDR2 YSYEKL. The CDR3 spells CASAGAYSGSGANVLTF. CDR3 nucleotides: TGCGCCAGCGCCGGAGCCTATAGCGGATCTGGGGCCAACGTCCTGACTTTC.

This clone has a single count. This chain uses TRBV30 with TRBJ2-7; D gene unclear. The CDR3 runs 14 residues. Per germline, CDR1 GTSNPN and CDR2 SVGIG (reference sequence). V lost 3 bases, J lost 0 bases, and 12 bases lay in between. CDR3 nucleotide sequence: TGTGCCTGGAGCCCAGACCGACTCTCCTACGAGCAGTACTTC. The encoded protein is CAWSPDRLSYEQYF.